Below, one TCR beta chain is given with its context. The entry originates in a study of blood T cell repertoires in COVID-19. Across the whole study: The origin of the acute and convalescent COVID-19 samples was the United States, Italy and Spain. The analysed material was cDNA or gDNA that came from T cells, B-cell-depleted T cells, or PBMCs.

The germline V gene encodes CDR1 MNHNY and CDR2 SVGAGI (reference sequence). V was pared by 6 bases and J by 4 bases, with 10 bases between. The CDR3 consists of 13 residues. Followed over time, Seattle patients had been enrolled while infection was active. Original data processing: Reference gene primer amplification yielded estimated nucleated cell counts. Method: immunoSEQ multiplex PCR; TCRdb's copy keeps in-frame clones and lacks some. V, J and clone size reflect that table, while D and trimming were determined from the DNA. The sample shows 250,000 to 350,000 clones, about 86% of them seen only once.

The sample taken for sequencing was peripheral blood. The rearrangement uses TRBV6-6 and TRBJ1-5, with TRBD1 as a possible D gene (5 bases). This TCR derives from a person aged 65-85 years with COVID-19, enrolled during active disease. Here the CDR3 DNA reads TGTGCCAGCAGCCGGACACAGAATCAGCCCCAGCATTTT. Encoded protein: CASSRTQNQPQHF.